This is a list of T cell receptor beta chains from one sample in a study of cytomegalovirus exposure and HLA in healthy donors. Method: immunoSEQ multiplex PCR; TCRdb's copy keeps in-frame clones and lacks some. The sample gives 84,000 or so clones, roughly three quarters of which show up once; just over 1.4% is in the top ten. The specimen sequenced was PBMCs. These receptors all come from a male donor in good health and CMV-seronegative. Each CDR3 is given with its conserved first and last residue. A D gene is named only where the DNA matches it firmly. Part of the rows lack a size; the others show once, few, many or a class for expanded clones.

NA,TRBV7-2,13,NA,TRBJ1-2,TGTGCCAGCAGCCCAGACAGAAGTGCCCGCTACACCTTC,CASSPDRSARYTF
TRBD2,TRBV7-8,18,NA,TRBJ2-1,TGTGCCAGCAGCTTAGCGGGACTAGCGGGTGCGTCCTACAATGAGCAGTTCTTC,CASSLAGLAGASYNEQFF
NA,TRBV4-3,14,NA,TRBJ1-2,TGCGCCAGCAGCCAAGATTATGGGCCCTATGGCTACACCTTC,CASSQDYGPYGYTF
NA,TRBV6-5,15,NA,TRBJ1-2,TGTGCCAGCAGTTACGGGAGGGGCGCGTTTGGGGGCTACACCTTC,CASSYGRGAFGGYTF
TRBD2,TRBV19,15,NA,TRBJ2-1,TGTGCCAGCACCGATATGGGGGGGATCGTCAATGAGCAGTTCTTC,CASTDMGGIVNEQFF
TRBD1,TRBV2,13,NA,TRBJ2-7,TGTGCCAGCAGTGCGACAGGGTCCTACGAGCAGTACTTC,CASSATGSYEQYF
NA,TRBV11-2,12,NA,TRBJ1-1,TGTGCCAGCAGCTTAGGAGCGACTGAAGCTTTCTTT,CASSLGATEAFF
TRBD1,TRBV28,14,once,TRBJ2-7,TGTGCCAGCAGACCAGGGGGCGGAGGGTATGAGCAGTACTTC,CASRPGGGGYEQYF
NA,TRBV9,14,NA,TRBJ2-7,TGTGCCAGCAGCCGTGGAGGGCCATTGGACGAGCAGTACTTC,CASSRGGPLDEQYF
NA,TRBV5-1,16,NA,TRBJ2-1,TGCGCCAGCAGCTTGGTAGCCCAGGGTTTATGGAATGAGCAGTTCTTC,CASSLVAQGLWNEQFF
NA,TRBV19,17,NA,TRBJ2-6,TGTGCCAGTAGAGACAACGCGCGACTCTCTGGGGCCAACGGCCTGACTTTC,CASRDNARLSGANGLTF
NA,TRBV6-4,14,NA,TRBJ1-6,TGTGCCAGCAGTCGGTCCCCAGGGAATTCACCCCTCCACTTT,CASSRSPGNSPLHF
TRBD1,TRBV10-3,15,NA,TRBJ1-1,TGTGCCATCAGGGAACAGACAGGGGGCTCGGCTGAAGCTTTCTTT,CAIREQTGGSAEAFF
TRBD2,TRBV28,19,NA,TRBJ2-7,TGTGCCAGCAGTCCCACCGTCATCCAGCGGGAGTCCCTCTCCTACGAGCAGTACTTC,CASSPTVIQRESLSYEQYF
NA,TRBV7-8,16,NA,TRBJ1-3,TGTGCCAGCAGCTTAGCGGTGGGGGGTCCTGGAAACACCATATATTTT,CASSLAVGGPGNTIYF
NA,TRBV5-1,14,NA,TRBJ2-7,TGCGCCAGCCTGGAGCAGTCTGGATCCTACGAGCAGTACTTC,CASLEQSGSYEQYF
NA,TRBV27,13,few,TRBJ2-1,TGTGCCAGCAGTTTAGGGCAGTGGAATGAGCAGTTCTTC,CASSLGQWNEQFF
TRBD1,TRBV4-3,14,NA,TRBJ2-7,TGCGCCAGCAGCCAAGATTGGAGGACAGGGGAGCAGTACTTC,CASSQDWRTGEQYF
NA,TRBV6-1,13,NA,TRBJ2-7,TGTGCCAGCAGCTCGCAGGGGGGCTACGAGCAGTACTTC,CASSSQGGYEQYF
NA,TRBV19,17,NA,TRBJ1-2,TGTGCCAGTAGTACCCCCCGGGGGGGTCAAGCTAACTATGGCTACACCTTC,CASSTPRGGQANYGYTF
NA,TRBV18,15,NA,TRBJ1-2,TGTGCCAGCTCACCACCCGGTAGAGGGGGAGATGGCTACACCTTC,CASSPPGRGGDGYTF
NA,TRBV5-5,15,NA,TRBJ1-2,TGTGCCAGCAGCTTCGAGTTTATTGTTGGCTATGGCTACACCTTC,CASSFEFIVGYGYTF
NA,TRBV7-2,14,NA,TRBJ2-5,TGTGCCAGCAGCTTGCAGGGGCGGCTAGAGACCCAGTACTTC,CASSLQGRLETQYF
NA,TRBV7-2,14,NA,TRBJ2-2,TGTGCCAGCAGCACCGCGAGGGCCACCGGGGAGCTGTTTTTT,CASSTARATGELFF
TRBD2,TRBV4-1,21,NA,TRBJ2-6,TGCGCCAGCAGCCCGATAGGACTAGCGGGATATGACGTCTCTGGGGCCAACGTCCTGACTTTC,CASSPIGLAGYDVSGANVLTF
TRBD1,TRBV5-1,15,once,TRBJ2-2,TGCGCCAGCGGCACAAACAGGGGGCGGACCGGGGAGCTGTTTTTT,CASGTNRGRTGELFF
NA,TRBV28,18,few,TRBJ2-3,TGTGCCAGCAGTCCGAGTGAAGGGTTGGGAGGAACCACAGATACGCAGTATTTT,CASSPSEGLGGTTDTQYF
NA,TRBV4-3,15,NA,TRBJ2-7,TGCGCCAGCAGCCAAGGCCCCGGCAGGGTGAACGAGCAGTACTTC,CASSQGPGRVNEQYF
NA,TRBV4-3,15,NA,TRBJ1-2,TGCGCCAGCAGCCAAGAGTTCCGGGGGTCTCACGGCTACACCTTC,CASSQEFRGSHGYTF
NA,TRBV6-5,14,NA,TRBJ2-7,TGTGCCAGCAGTTACCAGGCCAGGTCCTACGAGCAGTACTTC,CASSYQARSYEQYF
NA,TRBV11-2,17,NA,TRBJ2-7,TGTGCCAGCAGCGAACAAATAATAGGGCTAGCACCCTACGAGCAGTACTTC,CASSEQIIGLAPYEQYF
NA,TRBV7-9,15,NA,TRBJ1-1,TGTGCCAGCAGCTTCCCCCCGACGGGGAACACTGAAGCTTTCTTT,CASSFPPTGNTEAFF
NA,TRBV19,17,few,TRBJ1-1,TGTGCCAGTAGTACCCAACGGGGGGTTACAGTGAACACTGAAGCTTTCTTT,CASSTQRGVTVNTEAFF
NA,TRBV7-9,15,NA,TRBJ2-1,TGTGCCAGCAGCTTAGCTGGCTCGTCCTACAATGAGCAGTTCTTC,CASSLAGSSYNEQFF
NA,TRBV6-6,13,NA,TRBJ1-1,TGTGCCACAACCTCCCAGGTGAACACTGAAGCTTTCTTT,CATTSQVNTEAFF
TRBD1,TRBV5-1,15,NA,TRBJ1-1,TGCGCCAGCAGCGGACAGGGGGCTTTTATCGGATTGGCTTTCTTT,CASSGQGAFIGLAFF
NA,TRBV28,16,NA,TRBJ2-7,TGTGCCAGCAGTTCCCTCATCCGGCAGGGCGTGCTCGAGCAGTACTTC,CASSSLIRQGVLEQYF
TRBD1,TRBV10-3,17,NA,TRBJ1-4,TGTGCCATCAAGGAGGGGGCAGGAGGCTCAACTAATGAAAAACTGTTTTTT,CAIKEGAGGSTNEKLFF
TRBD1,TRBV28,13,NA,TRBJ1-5,TGTGCCAGCAGGCCAGGGGGCCGTCAGCCCCAGCATTTT,CASRPGGRQPQHF
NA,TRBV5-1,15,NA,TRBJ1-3,TGTGCCAGCAGCTTGGGGCCAGGATCAGGAAACACCATATATTTT,CASSLGPGSGNTIYF
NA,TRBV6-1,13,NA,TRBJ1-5,TGTGCCAGCAGCAGCGACAGGTATCAGCCCCAGCATTTT,CASSSDRYQPQHF
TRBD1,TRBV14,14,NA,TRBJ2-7,TGTGCCAGCAGCCGGGACAGGGGGCTTGGCGAGCAGTACTTC,CASSRDRGLGEQYF
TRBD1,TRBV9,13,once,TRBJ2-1,TGTGCCAGTACGGACAGGGATTTCGATGAGCAGTTCTTC,CASTDRDFDEQFF
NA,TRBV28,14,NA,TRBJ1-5,TGTGCCAGCAGTTTTGGTCAGTCGGGTCAGCCCCAGCATTTT,CASSFGQSGQPQHF
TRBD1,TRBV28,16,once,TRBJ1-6,TGTGCCAGCAGTGTCACAGGGGGCACGTATAATTCACCCCTCCACTTT,CASSVTGGTYNSPLHF
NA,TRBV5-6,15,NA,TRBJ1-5,TGTGCCAGCAGCTTGAGGGGCTGGAGCAATCAGCCCCAGCATTTT,CASSLRGWSNQPQHF
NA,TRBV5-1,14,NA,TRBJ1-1,TGCGCCAGCAGTGTTCCGAAGCTGAACACTGAAGCTTTCTTT,CASSVPKLNTEAFF
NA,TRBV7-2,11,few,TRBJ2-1,TGTGCCAGCAGCATTAACAATGAGCAGTTCTTC,CASSINNEQFF
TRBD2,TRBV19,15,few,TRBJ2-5,TGTGCCAGTACCGGGGGGGCTCTGTACCAAGAGACCCAGTACTTC,CASTGGALYQETQYF
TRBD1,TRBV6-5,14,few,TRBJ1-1,TGTGCCACTCTCCCCGGGACAGTGAACACTGAAGCTTTCTTT,CATLPGTVNTEAFF
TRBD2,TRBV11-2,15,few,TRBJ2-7,TGTGCCAGCAGCTTCTCCGGGACTAGCTTTGACGAGCAGTACTTC,CASSFSGTSFDEQYF